A single sample gave rise to the 7 T cell receptor beta chains below, sequenced in a study of control samples from healthy donors and cancer patients. Generated by immunoSEQ multiplex PCR, the TCRdb table keeps only in-frame clones and is missing some. The sample yields some 71,000 clones, about nine tenths seen once. Input material: PBMCs. The receptors originated from a woman aged 50 to 65 with colorectal cancer.

The V gene is TRBV5-1, the J gene TRBJ2-1; TRBD1 or TRBD2 may be the D gene (5 bases each). The V end lost 0 bases, the J end lost 2 bases, and 9 bases lay between the germline ends. The CDR3 consists of 15 residues. The germline V gene encodes CDR1 SGHRS and CDR2 YFSETQ. The CDR3 here is CASSLEGTPYNEQFF. DNA of the CDR3: TGCGCCAGCAGCTTGGAAGGGACCCCCTACAATGAGCAGTTCTTC.

The chain uses TRBV5-6 and TRBJ2-2; either TRBD1 or TRBD2 may supply D (6 bases each). Looked up from germline, CDR1 is SGHDT and CDR2 is YYEEEE. V was cut by 3 bases and J by 4 bases, with 13 bases left in between. This CDR3 contains 15 residues. The CDR3 nucleotides read TGTGCCAGCAGCTATGGGGGGCGCATCACCGGGGAGCTGTTTTTT. The encoded protein is CASSYGGRITGELFF.

The V and J genes are TRBV3-1 (or the pseudogene TRBV3-2) and TRBJ1-4; D gene ambiguous. The germline gives CDR1 LGHDT, CDR2 YNNKEL (reference sequence). The CDR3 runs 14 residues. The V end lost 1 base, the J end lost 7 bases, and 10 bases lay between the germline ends. CDR3 coding DNA: TGTGCCAGCAGCCAAGGAGGTGGATTTGAAAAACTGTTTTTT. As protein: CASSQGGGFEKLFF.

This chain joins TRBV11-2 and TRBJ2-3, with 11 bases aligning to TRBD2. Germline trimming cut 7 bases from V and 4 bases from J; bases unmatched to any gene: 7. Germline V gene lookup returns CDR1 SGHAT and CDR2 FQNNGV. This CDR3 has 15 residues. This chain's CDR3 is CASTISGRASDTQYF. The DNA of the CDR3 is TGTGCCAGCACCATTAGCGGGAGGGCCTCAGATACGCAGTATTTT.

The CDR3 sequence is CASGHGTMLYEQYF. CDR3 nucleotides: TGTGCCAGCGGACACGGGACTATGCTCTACGAGCAGTACTTC. The chain couples TRBV3-1 (or the pseudogene TRBV3-2) to TRBJ2-7, with 7 nucleotides matching TRBD2. The CDR3 contains 14 residues. Germline lookup yields CDR1 LGHDT and CDR2 YNNKEL (reference sequence). The ends lost 8 bases at V and 3 bases at J; junction bases unmatched: 10.

The chain combines TRBV9 with TRBJ1-3; D perhaps matches TRBD1 (5 bases). Germline lookup yields CDR1 SGDLS and CDR2 YYNGEE. V lost 4 bases to trimming and J lost 4 bases, with 15 bases between them. This CDR3 is built from 15 residues. CDR3 loop: CASSFTGTLGNTIYF. The CDR3, as DNA: TGTGCCAGCAGCTTTACCGGGACTCTGGGAAACACCATATATTTT.

V is TRBV6-5 and J is TRBJ2-3, with D hard to call. Germline V CDR1 and CDR2: MNHEY, SVGAGI. Trimming took off 9 bases at V and 1 base at J, with 14 bases between the two ends. The CDR3 is 14 amino acids. The CDR3 spells CASLLSRGTDTQYF. CDR3 DNA sequence: TGTGCCAGTTTACTGTCAAGGGGCACAGATACGCAGTATTTT.